This T cell receptor (beta chain) was retrieved from a study of shared clonotypes between healthy human individuals. Genomic DNA from each subset was divided evenly over several immunoSEQ plates. Some clones are missing from TCRdb's copy, which holds only in-frame ones; the method was immunoSEQ multiplex PCR. Altogether approximately 980,000 clones are present, 60% to 85% being singletons, with the ten largest covering roughly 1.5%. Germline V gene lookup returns CDR1 ENHRY and CDR2 SYGVKD. The CDR3 is made up of 13 amino acids. The trim removed 10 bases at V and 4 bases at J, leaving 9 bases unmatched.

The sample comprised memory CD4+ T cells sorted from blood. Subset meaning: CD45RA-negative fraction. The clonotype was recovered from a man aged 18 to 30 in good health. The J gene is TRBJ2-7, the V gene TRBV10-3, with TRBD2 matching 8 bases. The CDR3 nucleotides read TGTGCCACCACCGGGGGGGAGGGGTACGAGCAGTACTTC. It is translated as CATTGGEGYEQYF.